This T cell receptor beta chain stems from a study of response to subunit inactivated influenza vaccine. General study findings and limits: The authors proposed limited new T cell recruitment per seasonal influenza vaccination.

Germline V gives CDR1 SGHRS, CDR2 YFSETQ. V shed 4 bases and J shed 7 bases, with 24 bases lying between them. The CDR3 has 16 residues. This clonotype was recorded at least ten times. Its antigen remains unidentified. TCRdb reanalysed the RT-PCR reads using MiXCR and keeps one entry per CDR3 protein. The sample includes approximately 730,000 distinct CDR3 sequences, roughly 14% seen only once; the top ten take 6.5% to 8.5%. This receptor was identified in a man aged 45-65 years who received an inactivated influenza vaccine. The sequencing here drew on PBMCs from blood, taken roughly 2 weeks before vaccination. The J gene is TRBJ2-7, the V gene TRBV5-1, with D possibly TRBD1 on 5 matching bases. The CDR3 region has the DNA TGCGCCAGCAGCGCAGAGTTGACAAGGGGATTTGGTGAGCAGTACTTC. Protein product: CASSAELTRGFGEQYF. The variable domain in full, with the rest retrieved from reference TRBV5-1 and TRBJ2-7, is KAGVTQTPRYLIKTRGQQVTLSCSPISGHRSVSWYQQTPGQGLQFLFEYFSETQRNKGNFPGRFSGRQFSNSRSEMNVSTLELGDSALYLCASSAELTRGFGEQYFGPGTRLTVT.